The TCR beta chain described here comes from a study of T cells expressing NK-cell markers. Study-level findings and limits: Of CD8+ T cells, 1.0-7.0% belonged to dominant NKG2C+ clonotypes in several donors.

5'RACE template switching built TCR beta cDNA with unique molecular identifiers. With the 5' RACE reads reprocessed, TCRdb shows one record per CDR3 protein and no DNA. The sample has about 160,000 distinct CDR3 sequences. As concerns this clonotype: Its specificity is unknown.

The sample consisted of blood T cells: a sorted CD56 or NKG2C T cell subset, CD4+ or CD8+ T cells, or bulk PBMC T cells (not recorded which). This receptor was identified in a man aged 18 to 69 in good health.

The CDR3 is CASSRGPLSTTGEQYF. The chain couples TRBV5-4 to TRBJ2-7; without DNA, the TCRdb call of TRBD2 cannot be checked. Germline V CDR1 and CDR2: SGHNT, YYREEE (reference sequence). This CDR3 region has 16 residues. The whole variable domain, filled in from reference TRBV5-4 and TRBJ2-7, reads ETGVTQSPTHLIKTRGQQVTLRCSSQSGHNTVSWYQQALGQGPQFIFQYYREEENGRGNFPPRFSGLQFPNYSSELNVNALELDDSALYLCASSRGPLSTTGEQYFGPGTRLTVT.